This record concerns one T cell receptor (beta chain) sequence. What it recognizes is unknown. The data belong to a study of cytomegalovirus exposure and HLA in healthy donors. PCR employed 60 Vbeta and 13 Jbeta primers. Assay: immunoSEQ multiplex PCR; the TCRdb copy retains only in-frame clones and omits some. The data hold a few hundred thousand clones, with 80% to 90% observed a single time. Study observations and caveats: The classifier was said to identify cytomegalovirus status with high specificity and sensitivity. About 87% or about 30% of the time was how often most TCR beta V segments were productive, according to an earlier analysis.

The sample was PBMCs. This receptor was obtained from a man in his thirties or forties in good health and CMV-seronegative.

CDR3 loop: CASSPTGQYGYTF. DNA for the CDR3: TGTGCCAGCAGCCCGACAGGGCAATATGGCTACACCTTC. This chain uses TRBV6-6 with TRBJ1-2, with 7 positions matching TRBD1. This CDR3 spans 13 amino acids. CDR1 is MNHNY, CDR2 SVGAGI, per germline (reference sequence). V lost 6 bases to trimming and J lost 5 bases; unmatched junction nucleotides: 6.